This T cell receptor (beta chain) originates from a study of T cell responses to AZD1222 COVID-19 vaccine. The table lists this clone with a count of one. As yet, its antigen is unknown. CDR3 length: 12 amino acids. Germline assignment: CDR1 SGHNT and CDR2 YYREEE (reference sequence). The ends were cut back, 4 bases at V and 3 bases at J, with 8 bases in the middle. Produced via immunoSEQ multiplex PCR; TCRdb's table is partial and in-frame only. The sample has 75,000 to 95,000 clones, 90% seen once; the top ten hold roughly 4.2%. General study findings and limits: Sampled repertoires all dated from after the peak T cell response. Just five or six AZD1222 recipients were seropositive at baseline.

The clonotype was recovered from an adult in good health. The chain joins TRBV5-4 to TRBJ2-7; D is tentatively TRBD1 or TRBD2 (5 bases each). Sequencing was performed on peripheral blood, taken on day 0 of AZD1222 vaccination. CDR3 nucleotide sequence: TGTGCCAGCAGCCTTGGGGGCTACGAGCAGTACTTC. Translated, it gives CASSLGGYEQYF.